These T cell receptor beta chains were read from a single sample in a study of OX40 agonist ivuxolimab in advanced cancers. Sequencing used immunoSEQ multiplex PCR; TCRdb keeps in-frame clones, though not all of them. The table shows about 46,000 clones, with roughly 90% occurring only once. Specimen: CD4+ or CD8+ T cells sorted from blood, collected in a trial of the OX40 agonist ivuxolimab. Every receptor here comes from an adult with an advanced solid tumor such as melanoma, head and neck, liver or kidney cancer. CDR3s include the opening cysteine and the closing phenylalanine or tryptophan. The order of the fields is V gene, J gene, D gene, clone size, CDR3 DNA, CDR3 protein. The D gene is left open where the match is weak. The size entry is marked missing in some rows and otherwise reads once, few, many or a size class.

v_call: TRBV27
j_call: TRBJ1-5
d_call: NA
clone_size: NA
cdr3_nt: TGTGCCAGCAGTTTATCGGCAGGGGCCGGGGGTCAGCCCCAGCATTTT
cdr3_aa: CASSLSAGAGGQPQHF

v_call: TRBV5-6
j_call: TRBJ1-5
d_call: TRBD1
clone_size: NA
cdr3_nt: TGTGCCAGCAGCCTCACCTCCGGGACAGGAGGCTATAGCAATCAGCCCCAGCATTTT
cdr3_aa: CASSLTSGTGGYSNQPQHF

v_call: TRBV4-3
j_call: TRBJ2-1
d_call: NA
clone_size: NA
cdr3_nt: TGCGCCAGCAGCCAAGACCCCGGTGGTTCCTACAATGAGCAGTTCTTC
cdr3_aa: CASSQDPGGSYNEQFF

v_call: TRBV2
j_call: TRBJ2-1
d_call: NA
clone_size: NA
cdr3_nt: TGTGCCAGCCTTCTCCCCCGGGATGAGCAGTTCTTC
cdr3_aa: CASLLPRDEQFF

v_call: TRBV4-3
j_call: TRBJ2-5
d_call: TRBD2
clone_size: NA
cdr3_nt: TGCGCCAGCAGCCAAAGATATAGCGGGAGTAGAGGGTCGTACCAAGAGACCCAGTACTTC
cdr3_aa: CASSQRYSGSRGSYQETQYF

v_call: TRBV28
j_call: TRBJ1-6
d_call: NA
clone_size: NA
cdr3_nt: TGTGCCAGCAGTTTACCTCCCTCACCCTATAATTCACCCCTCCACTTT
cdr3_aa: CASSLPPSPYNSPLHF

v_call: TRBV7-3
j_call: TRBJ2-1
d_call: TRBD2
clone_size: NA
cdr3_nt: TGTGCCAGCAGCTTAACTTCCCTAGCGGGAGGCAATGAGCAGTTCTTC
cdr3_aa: CASSLTSLAGGNEQFF

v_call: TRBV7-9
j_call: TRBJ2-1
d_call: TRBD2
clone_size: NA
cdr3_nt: TGTGCCAGCAGCTTAAGCGGGGGGTTATACAATGAGCAGTTCTTC
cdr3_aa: CASSLSGGLYNEQFF

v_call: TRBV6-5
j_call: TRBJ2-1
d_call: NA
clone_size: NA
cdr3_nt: TGTGCCAGCAGTCCGGACAGTTTGACATTGAATGAGCAGTTCTTC
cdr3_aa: CASSPDSLTLNEQFF

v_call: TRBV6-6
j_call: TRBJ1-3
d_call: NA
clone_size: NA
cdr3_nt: TGTGCCAGCAGTTACCCCCTAGGGACAACTGGAAACACCATATATTTT
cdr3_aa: CASSYPLGTTGNTIYF

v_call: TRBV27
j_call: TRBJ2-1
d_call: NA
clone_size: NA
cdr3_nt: TGTGCCAGCAGTTTTAGCCGAAGCTCCAATGAGCAGTTCTTC
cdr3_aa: CASSFSRSSNEQFF

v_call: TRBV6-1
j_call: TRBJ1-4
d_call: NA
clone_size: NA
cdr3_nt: TGTGCCAGCAGTGAAACCCTACGGGCTCAGCCATGGAATGAAAAACTGTTTTTT
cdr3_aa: CASSETLRAQPWNEKLFF

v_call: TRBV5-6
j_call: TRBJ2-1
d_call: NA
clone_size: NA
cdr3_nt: TGTGCCAGCGGCGGAGGTCTGGAAAACTACAATGAGCAGTTCTTC
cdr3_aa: CASGGGLENYNEQFF

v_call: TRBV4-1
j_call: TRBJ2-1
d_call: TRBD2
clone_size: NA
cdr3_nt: TGCGCCAGCAGCCAAGACGCTAGCGGGGATGAGCAGTTCTTC
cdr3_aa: CASSQDASGDEQFF

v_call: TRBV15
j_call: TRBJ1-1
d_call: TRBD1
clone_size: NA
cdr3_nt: TGTGCCACCAGTAAGAGGGACAGCCCAAGCGATGAAGCTTTCTTT
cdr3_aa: CATSKRDSPSDEAFF

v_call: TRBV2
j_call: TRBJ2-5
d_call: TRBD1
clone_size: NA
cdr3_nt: TGTGCCAGCAGCTCTGGACAGGGGGTAGAGACCCAGTACTTC
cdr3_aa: CASSSGQGVETQYF

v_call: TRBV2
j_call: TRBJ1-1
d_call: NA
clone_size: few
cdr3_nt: TGTGCCAGCAGTGAATTTCAGAGCATGAACACTGAAGCTTTCTTT
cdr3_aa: CASSEFQSMNTEAFF

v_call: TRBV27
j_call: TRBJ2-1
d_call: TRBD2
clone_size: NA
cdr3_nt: TGTGCCAGCAGTTGGGTAGCGGGAGTACCCAATGAGCAGTTCTTC
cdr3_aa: CASSWVAGVPNEQFF

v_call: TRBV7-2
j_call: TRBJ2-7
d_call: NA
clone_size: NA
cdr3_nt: TGTGCCAGCAGCTTAGGTCCCAGTGACTTCTACGAGCAGTACTTC
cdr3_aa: CASSLGPSDFYEQYF

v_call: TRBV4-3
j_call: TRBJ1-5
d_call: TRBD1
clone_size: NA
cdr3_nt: TGCGCCAGCAGCCATAGTCTGGACAGGGCGGACCAGCCCCAGCATTTT
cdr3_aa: CASSHSLDRADQPQHF

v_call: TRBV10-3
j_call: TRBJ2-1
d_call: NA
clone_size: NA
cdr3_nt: TGTGCCATCAGTGAGTCTGGGGTCAATGAGCAGTTCTTC
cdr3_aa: CAISESGVNEQFF

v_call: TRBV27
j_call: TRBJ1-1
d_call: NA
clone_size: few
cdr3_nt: TGTGCCAGCAGTTTTACCGGGACAGAAGCTTTCTTT
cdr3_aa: CASSFTGTEAFF

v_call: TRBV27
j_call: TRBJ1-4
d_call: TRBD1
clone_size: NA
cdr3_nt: TGTGCCAGCAGTTTATACCCATCGACAGGGATTGCAACTAATGAAAAACTGTTTTTT
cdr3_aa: CASSLYPSTGIATNEKLFF

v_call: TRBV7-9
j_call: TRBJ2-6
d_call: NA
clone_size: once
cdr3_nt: TGTGCCAGCAGCGACGAGGTCGTCAACCCTGGGGCCAACGTCCTGACTTTC
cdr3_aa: CASSDEVVNPGANVLTF

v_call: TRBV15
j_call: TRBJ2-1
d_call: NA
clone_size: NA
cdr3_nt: TGTGCCACCAGCAGAGATCGTCAGGGCGTGCAGTTCTTC
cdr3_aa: CATSRDRQGVQFF

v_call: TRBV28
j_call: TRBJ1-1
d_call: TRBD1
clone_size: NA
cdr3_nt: TGTGCCAGCAGAAACCGGGACAGCCTGAACACTGAAGCTTTCTTT
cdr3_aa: CASRNRDSLNTEAFF

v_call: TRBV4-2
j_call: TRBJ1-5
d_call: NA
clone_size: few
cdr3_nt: TGTGCCAGCAGGGAGCTTGGGGATAGCAATCAGCCCCAGCATTTT
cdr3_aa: CASRELGDSNQPQHF

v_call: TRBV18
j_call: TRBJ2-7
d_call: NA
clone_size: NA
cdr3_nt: TGTGCCAGCTCACCACGAGGACCTCCGACCGAGCAGTACTTC
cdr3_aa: CASSPRGPPTEQYF

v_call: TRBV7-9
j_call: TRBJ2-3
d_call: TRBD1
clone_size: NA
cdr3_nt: TGTGCCAGCAGCTTCGGACAGGGGTTTTCGGATACGCAGTATTTT
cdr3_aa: CASSFGQGFSDTQYF

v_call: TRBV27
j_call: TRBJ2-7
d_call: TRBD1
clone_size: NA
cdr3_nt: TGTGCCAGCAGTTTATGGGGACAGGGCTCCTACGAGCAGTACTTC
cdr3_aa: CASSLWGQGSYEQYF

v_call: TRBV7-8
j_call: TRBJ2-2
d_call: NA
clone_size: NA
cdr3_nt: TGTGCCAGCACAGGGGCGAACACCGGGGAGCTGTTTTTT
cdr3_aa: CASTGANTGELFF

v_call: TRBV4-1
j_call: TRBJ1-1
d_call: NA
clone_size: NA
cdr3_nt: TGCGCCAGCAGCCAATTGGACACAGCCGCTTTCTTT
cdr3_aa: CASSQLDTAAFF

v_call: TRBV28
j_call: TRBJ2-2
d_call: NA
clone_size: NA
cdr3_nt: TGTGCCAGCAGCCGAAAAGCTTTCGTGGGCGAGAACACCGGGGAGCTGTTTTTT
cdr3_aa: CASSRKAFVGENTGELFF

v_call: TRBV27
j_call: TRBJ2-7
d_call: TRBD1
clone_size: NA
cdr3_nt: TGTGCCAGCAGTTTAGGGACAGGGTATGCCTACGAGCAGTACTTC
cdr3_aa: CASSLGTGYAYEQYF

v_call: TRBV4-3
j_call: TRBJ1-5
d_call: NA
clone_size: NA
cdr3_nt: TGCGCCAGCAGCCAAGATCGGGCAGCTAATCAGCCCCAGCATTTT
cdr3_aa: CASSQDRAANQPQHF

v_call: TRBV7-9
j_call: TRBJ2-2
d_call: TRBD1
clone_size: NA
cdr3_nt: TGTGCCAGCAGCTTGACAGGGGACACCGGGGAGCTGTTTTTT
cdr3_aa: CASSLTGDTGELFF

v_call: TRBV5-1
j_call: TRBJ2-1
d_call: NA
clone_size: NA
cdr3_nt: TGCGCCAGCATGGTACTAGCCGCTAACTACAATGAGCAGTTCTTC
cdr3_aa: CASMVLAANYNEQFF

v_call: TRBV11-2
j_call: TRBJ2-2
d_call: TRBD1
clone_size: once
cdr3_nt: TGTGCCAGCAGCTTAGAAGGGGGCGCAGGCGGGGAGCTGTTTTTT
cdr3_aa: CASSLEGGAGGELFF

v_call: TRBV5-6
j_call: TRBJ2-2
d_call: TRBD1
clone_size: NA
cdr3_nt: TGTGCCAGCAGCTTGAAGGGACAGGGGCTCACCGGGGAGCTGTTTTTT
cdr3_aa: CASSLKGQGLTGELFF

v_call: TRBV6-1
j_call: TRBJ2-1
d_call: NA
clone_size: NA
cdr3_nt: TGTGCCAGCAGTGAAGCAGGCGGACTAATGGGCGATGAGCAGTTCTTC
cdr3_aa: CASSEAGGLMGDEQFF

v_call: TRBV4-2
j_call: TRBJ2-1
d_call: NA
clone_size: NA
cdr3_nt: TGTGCCAGCAGCCAAGACAGTATGACGGCCTCCTACAATGAGCAGTTCTTC
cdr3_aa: CASSQDSMTASYNEQFF

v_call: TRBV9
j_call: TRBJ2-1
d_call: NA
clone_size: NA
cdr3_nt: TGTGCCAGCAGCGACGACCACAATGAGCAGTTCTTC
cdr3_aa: CASSDDHNEQFF

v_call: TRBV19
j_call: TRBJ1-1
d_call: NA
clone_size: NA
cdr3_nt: TGTGCCAGTAGTATTTGGGGAACAAACACTGAAGCTTTCTTT
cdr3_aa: CASSIWGTNTEAFF

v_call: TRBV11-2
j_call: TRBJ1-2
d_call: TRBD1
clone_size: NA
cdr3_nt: TGTGCCAGCAGCGAAATAACAGGGGGCAAGGGCTACACCTTC
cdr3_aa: CASSEITGGKGYTF

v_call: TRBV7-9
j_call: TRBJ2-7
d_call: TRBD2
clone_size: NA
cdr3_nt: TGTGCCAGCAGCCATCCTCTAGCGGAGACCTACGAGCAGTACTTC
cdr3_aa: CASSHPLAETYEQYF

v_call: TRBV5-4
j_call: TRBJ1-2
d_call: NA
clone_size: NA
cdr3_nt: TGTGCCAGCAGCTTGGAGGCAGGGGCCATAAACGGCTATGGCTACACCTTC
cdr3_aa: CASSLEAGAINGYGYTF

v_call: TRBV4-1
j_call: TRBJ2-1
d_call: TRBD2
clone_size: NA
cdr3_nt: TGCGCCAGCAGCCATTTAGCGGGACCCCCCTACAATGAGCAGTTCTTC
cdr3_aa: CASSHLAGPPYNEQFF

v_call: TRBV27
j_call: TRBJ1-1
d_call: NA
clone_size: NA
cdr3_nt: TGTGCCAGCAGTTCTCTTGTGGTGGCCACTGAAGCTTTCTTT
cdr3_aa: CASSSLVVATEAFF

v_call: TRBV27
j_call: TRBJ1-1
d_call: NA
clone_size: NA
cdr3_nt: TGTGCCAGCAGCATTACAGGGATGGGCGCTGAAGCTTTCTTT
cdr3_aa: CASSITGMGAEAFF